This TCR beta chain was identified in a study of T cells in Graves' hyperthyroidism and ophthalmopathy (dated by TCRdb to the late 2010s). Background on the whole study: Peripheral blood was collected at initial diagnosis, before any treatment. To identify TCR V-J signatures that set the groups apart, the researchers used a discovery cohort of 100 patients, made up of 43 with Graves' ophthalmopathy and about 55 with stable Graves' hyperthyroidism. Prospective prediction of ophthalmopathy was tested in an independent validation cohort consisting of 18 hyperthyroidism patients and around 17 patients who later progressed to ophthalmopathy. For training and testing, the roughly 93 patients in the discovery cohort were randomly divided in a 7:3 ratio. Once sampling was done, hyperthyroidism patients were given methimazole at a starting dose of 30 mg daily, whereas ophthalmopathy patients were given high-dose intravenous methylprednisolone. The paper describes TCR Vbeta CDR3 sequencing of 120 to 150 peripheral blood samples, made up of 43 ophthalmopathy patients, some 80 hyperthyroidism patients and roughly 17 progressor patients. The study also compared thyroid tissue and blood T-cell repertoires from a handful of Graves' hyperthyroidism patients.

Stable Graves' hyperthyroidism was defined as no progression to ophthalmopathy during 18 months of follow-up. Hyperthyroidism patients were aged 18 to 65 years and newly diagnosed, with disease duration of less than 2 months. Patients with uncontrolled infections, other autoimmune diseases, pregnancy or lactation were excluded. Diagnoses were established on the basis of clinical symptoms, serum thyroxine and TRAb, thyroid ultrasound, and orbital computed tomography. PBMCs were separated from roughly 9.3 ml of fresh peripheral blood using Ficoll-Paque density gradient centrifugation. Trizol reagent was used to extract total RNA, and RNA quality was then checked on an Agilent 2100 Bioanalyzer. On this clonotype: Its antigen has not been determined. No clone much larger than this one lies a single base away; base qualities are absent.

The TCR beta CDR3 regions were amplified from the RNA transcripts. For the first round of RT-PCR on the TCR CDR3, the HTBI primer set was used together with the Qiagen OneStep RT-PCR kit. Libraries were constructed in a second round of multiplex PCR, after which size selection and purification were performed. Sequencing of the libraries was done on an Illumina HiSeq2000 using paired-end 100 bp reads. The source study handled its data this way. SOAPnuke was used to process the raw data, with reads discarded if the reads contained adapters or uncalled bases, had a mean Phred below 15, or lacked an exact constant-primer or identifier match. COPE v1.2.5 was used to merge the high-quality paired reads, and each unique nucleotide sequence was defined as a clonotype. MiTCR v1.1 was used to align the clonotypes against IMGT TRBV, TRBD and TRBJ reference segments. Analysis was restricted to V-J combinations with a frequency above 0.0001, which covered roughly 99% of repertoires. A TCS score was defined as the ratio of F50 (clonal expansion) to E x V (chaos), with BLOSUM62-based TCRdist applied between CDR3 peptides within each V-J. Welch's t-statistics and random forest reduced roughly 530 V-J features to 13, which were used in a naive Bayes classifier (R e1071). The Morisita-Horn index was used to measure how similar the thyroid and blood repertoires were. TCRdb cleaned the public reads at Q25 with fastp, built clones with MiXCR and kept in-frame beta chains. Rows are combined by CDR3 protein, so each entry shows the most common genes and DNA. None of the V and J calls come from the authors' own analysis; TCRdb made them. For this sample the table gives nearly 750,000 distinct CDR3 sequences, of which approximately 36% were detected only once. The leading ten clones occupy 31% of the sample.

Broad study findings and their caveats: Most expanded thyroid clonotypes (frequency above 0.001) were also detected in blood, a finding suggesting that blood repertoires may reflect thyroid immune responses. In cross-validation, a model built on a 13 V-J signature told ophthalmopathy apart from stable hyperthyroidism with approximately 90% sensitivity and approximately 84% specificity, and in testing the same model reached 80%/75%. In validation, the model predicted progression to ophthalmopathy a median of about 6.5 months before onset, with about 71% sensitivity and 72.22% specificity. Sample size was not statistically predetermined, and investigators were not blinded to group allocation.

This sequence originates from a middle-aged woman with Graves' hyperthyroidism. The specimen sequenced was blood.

CDR3 sequence: CASSSRTGPSGNTIYF. The nucleotides read TGCGCCAGCAGCTCCCGGACAGGACCCTCCGGAAACACCATATATTTT. The chain uses TRBV5-1 and TRBJ1-3, with 7 central nucleotides matching TRBD1. V loses 3 bases at its end and J loses 4 bases; junction bases beyond the gene matches: 10. The germline V gene gives CDR1 as SGHRS and CDR2 as YFSETQ. From the cysteine through the phenylalanine, the CDR3 covers 16 amino acids. The read is trimmed to its CDR3 DNA, 48 bases read in frame from base 1.